The 21 T cell receptor beta chains given below trace back to one sample, sequenced in a study of metastatic and nonmetastatic thyroid tumors. TCRdb re-called clones from the PCR reads using MiXCR. The data contain about 43,000 clones, about 3.3% of them singletons. Among the patients, none had received any treatment before thyroid surgery. The sequenced sample was blood. These receptors originate from a female donor with papillary thyroid cancer or a benign thyroid nodule (not recorded which). Some clones in this sample may be carry-over from other donors' samples.

The chain links TRBV28 to TRBJ2-3, with TRBD2 matching 14 bases. Germline trimming cut 4 bases from V and 4 bases from J; bases unmatched to any gene: 13. Germline-derived CDR1 and CDR2 are MDHEN and SYDVKM. The CDR3 runs 19 residues. The CDR3 sequence is CASSSPYLTSGGVSDTQYF. The DNA for the CDR3 is TGTGCCAGCAGTTCTCCTTACTTGACTAGCGGGGGGGTTTCAGATACGCAGTATTTT. The full variable domain, completed using reference TRBV28 and TRBJ2-3, is DVKVTQSSRYLVKRTGEKVFLECVQDMDHENMFWYRQDPGLGLRLIYFSYDVKMKEKGDIPEGYSVSREKKERFSLILESASTNQTSMYLCASSSPYLTSGGVSDTQYFGPGTRLTVL.

This clone showed up just a few times. This CDR3 is CASSQGTFGRNTEAFF. Here the CDR3 DNA reads TGTGCCAGCAGCCAAGGGACCTTTGGGAGGAACACTGAAGCTTTCTTT. The chain combines TRBV3-1 with TRBJ1-1; no reliable D call. Germline V gene data show CDR1 as LGHDT and CDR2 as YNNKEL (reference sequence). V lost 1 base to trimming and J lost 1 base, with 13 bases between them. This CDR3 region has 16 residues.

This chain joins TRBV6-2 or TRBV6-3 and TRBJ1-5; no clear D gene. Trimming took 7 bases from V and 0 from J, leaving 13 bases between them. CDR1 is MNHEY, CDR2 SVGEGT, per germline. This CDR3 has 15 residues. The CDR3 spells CASIARRDSNQPQHF. In DNA, the CDR3 is TGTGCCAGCATCGCTAGACGTGATAGCAATCAGCCCCAGCATTTT.

This clone was counted at least ten times. The chain links TRBV12-3 or TRBV12-4 to TRBJ1-1, with TRBD1 as a possible D gene (5 bases). There are 13 residues in the CDR3. V lost 5 bases and J lost 3, with 10 bases in between. CDR3 bases: TGTGCCAGCAGTCTGCGGGGGGACACTGAAGCTTTCTTT. It specifies CASSLRGDTEAFF.

The table lists this clone with many counts. This sequence joins TRBV7-6 and TRBJ2-7; perhaps TRBD2 as D (5 bases). The CDR3 runs to 14 residues. Germline loops: CDR1 SGHVS, CDR2 FNYEAQ. V was trimmed by 3 bases and J by 4 bases, leaving 13 bases between them. The CDR3 protein is CASSFLGAGYEQYF. CDR3 coding DNA: TGTGCCAGCAGCTTTTTGGGAGCTGGGTACGAGCAGTACTTC. The full variable domain, in which reference TRBV7-6 and TRBJ2-7 provide the parts outside the CDR3, is GAGVSQSPRYKVTKRGQDVALRCDPISGHVSLYWYRQALGQGPEFLTYFNYEAQQDKSGLPNDRFSAERPEGSISTLTIQRTEQRDSAMYRCASSFLGAGYEQYFGPGTRLTVT.

This chain connects TRBV19 to TRBJ1-2, with 7 bases lining up with TRBD1. The CDR3 totals 16 residues. The J segment lost 2 bases and the V segment lost 5 bases, leaving 11 bases of the junction unmatched. Germline lookup yields CDR1 LNHDA and CDR2 SQIVND (reference sequence). CDR3 sequence (DNA): TGTGCCAGTAGTTCAACCCGGGACAGAATCAACTATGGCTACACCTTC. Its protein is CASSSTRDRINYGYTF.

The chain links TRBV27 to TRBJ2-6; no definite D call. The CDR3 extends over 15 amino acids. Trimming removed 5 bases from V and 0 bases from J, with 8 bases in between. Per the germline V gene, CDR1 is MNHEY and CDR2 is SMNVEV (reference sequence). Here the CDR3 DNA reads TGTGCCAGCAGTGTTGCCCGCTCTGGGGCCAACGTCCTGACTTTC. This sequence encodes CASSVARSGANVLTF.

The chain uses TRBV6-2 or TRBV6-3 and TRBJ2-7, with D tentatively TRBD1 (5 bases). V lost 2 bases to trimming and J lost 3 bases, with 5 bases between them. The CDR3 extends over 12 amino acids. Germline V lookup: CDR1 MNHEY, CDR2 SVGEGT. This CDR3 is CASSYRGYEQYF. As DNA, the CDR3 is TGTGCCAGCAGTTACAGGGGCTACGAGCAGTACTTC.

This clone has at least ten counts. The rearrangement uses TRBV2 and TRBJ1-2; 10 bases are a match to TRBD1. CDR1 is SNHLY, CDR2 FYNNEI, per germline. V shed 6 bases and J 6 bases; nucleotides not matched to a gene: 7. The CDR3 is 14 residues long. DNA of the CDR3: TGTGCCAGCAGGAAGACAGGGGGCGTGGATGGCTACACCTTC. Translated: CASRKTGGVDGYTF.

This clone was seen only a few times. The J gene is TRBJ2-5, the V gene TRBV6-1; D might be TRBD1 (7 bases). From germline, CDR1 is MNHNS and CDR2 SASEGT. This CDR3 is built from 15 residues. The germline V and J ends were trimmed by 7 bases and 8 bases, with 23 bases remaining between them. The CDR3 sequence: CASIPTKGGTETQYF. CDR3 DNA: TGTGCCAGCATCCCCACCAAAGGGGGGACAGAAACCCAGTACTTC.

This clone was counted ten times or more. Other DNA variants within this sample encode the same CDR3. This chain links TRBV18 with TRBJ1-1; D is undetermined. Trimming shortened V by 4 bases and J by 7 bases, and 10 bases separated the two germline ends. From germline, CDR1 is KGHSH and CDR2 LQKENI. The CDR3 contains 12 residues. CDR3 sequence: CASSLPGGEAFF. The CDR3 DNA follows: TGTGCCAGCTCACTACCTGGAGGTGAAGCTTTCTTT. Full variable domain (remainder filled in from reference TRBV18 and TRBJ1-1): NAGVMQNPRHLVRRRGQEARLRCSPMKGHSHVYWYRQLPEEGLKFMVYLQKENIIDESGMPKERFSAEFPKEGPSILRIQQVVRGDSAAYFCASSLPGGEAFFGQGTRLTVV.

This clone occurred a few times. CDR3 DNA sequence: TGTGCCAGCACCAAGGACTCTCCCTATGGCTACACCTTC. As protein: CASTKDSPYGYTF. The genes are TRBV6-2 or TRBV6-3 and TRBJ1-2, with no clear D. Trimming took off 7 bases at V and 4 bases at J, with 13 bases between the two ends. CDR1 and CDR2 (germline): MNHEY, SVGEGT. The CDR3 contains 13 residues.

This sequence joins TRBV28 and TRBJ2-7; D is ambiguous. This CDR3 comprises 12 residues. Germline V gives CDR1 MDHEN, CDR2 SYDVKM. V lost 5 bases to trimming and J lost 6 bases, with 11 bases between them. The CDR3, as DNA: TGTGCCAGCAGTGTCCAGACGGGCGAGCAGTACTTC. Encoded protein: CASSVQTGEQYF.

Within the sample, this clone is medium-sized. V is TRBV7-9 and J is TRBJ2-1, with 10 bases that match TRBD2. V lost 1 base to trimming and J lost 6 bases; unmatched junction nucleotides: 6. The CDR3 loop spans 16 amino acids. Germline-derived CDR1 and CDR2 are SEHNR and FQNEAQ (reference sequence). The CDR3 sequence: CASSLVASGSINEQFF. The CDR3 DNA reads as TGTGCCAGCAGCTTAGTGGCTAGCGGGAGCATCAATGAGCAGTTCTTC.

The CDR3 DNA follows: TGCGCCAGCAGTGTCTCCAGGGAGGCTGAAGCTTTCTTT. It translates to CASSVSREAEAFF. This chain uses TRBV10-2 with TRBJ1-1; possibly TRBD1 for D (5 bases). Germline loops: CDR1 WSHSY, CDR2 SAAADI. The CDR3 extends over 13 amino acids. Trimming cost V 4 bases and J 6 bases, with 12 bases left between them.

In this sample, this clone turned up many times. This chain links TRBV6-2 or TRBV6-3 with TRBJ1-5, with D unclear. Germline CDR1 reads MNHEY; CDR2 reads SVGEGT. The CDR3 contains 14 residues. V was cut by 0 bases and J by 6 bases, with 9 bases left in between. Here the CDR3 reads CASSYSQESQPQHF. The DNA of the CDR3 is TGTGCCAGCAGTTACTCCCAGGAGAGTCAGCCCCAGCATTTT.

V usage is TRBV7-3 and J usage is TRBJ2-3; D remains unclear. Germline lookup yields CDR1 SGHTA and CDR2 FQGTGA. The CDR3 loop spans 11 amino acids. Trimming stripped 6 bases from V and 4 bases from J, with 5 bases between. The CDR3 spells CASSQADTQYF. The CDR3 DNA reads as TGTGCCAGCAGTCAGGCAGATACGCAGTATTTT. Combining the CDR3 with reference TRBV7-3 and TRBJ2-3 gives the whole variable domain GAGVSQTPSNKVTEKGKYVELRCDPISGHTALYWYRQSLGQGPEFLIYFQGTGAADDSGLPNDRFFAVRPEGSVSTLKIQRTERGDSAVYLCASSQADTQYFGPGTRLTVL.

This clone was seen at least ten times. The chain employs TRBV30 and TRBJ2-2, with TRBD2 identical over 7 bases. CDR3 size: 14 residues. Germline assignment: CDR1 GTSNPN and CDR2 SVGIG (reference sequence). Trimming at V came to 5 bases and at J to 5 bases, leaving 8 bases not matched to a gene. The CDR3, as DNA: TGTGCCTGGTCAGCGGGACTGATAACCGGGGAGCTGTTTTTT. Translating it yields CAWSAGLITGELFF. Full variable domain (outside the CDR3, taken from reference TRBV30 and TRBJ2-2): SQTIHQWPATLVQPVGSPLSLECTVEGTSNPNLYWYRQAAGRGLQLLFYSVGIGQISSEVPQNLSASRPQDRQFILSSKKLLLSDSGFYLCAWSAGLITGELFFGEGSRLTVL.

V usage is TRBV6-4 and J usage is TRBJ2-3, with D possibly being TRBD2 (6 bases). The V end lost 0 bases, the J end lost 2 bases, and 9 bases lay between the germline ends. CDR3 size: 15 residues. Germline CDR1 reads MRHNA; CDR2 reads SNTAGT. CDR3 protein: CASSDSEGHTDTQYF. DNA of the CDR3: TGTGCCAGCAGTGACTCGGAGGGCCACACAGATACGCAGTATTTT.

This clone was observed a handful of times. This chain links TRBV27 with TRBJ2-7, with 8 bases that match TRBD1. Looked up from germline, CDR1 is MNHEY and CDR2 is SMNVEV (reference sequence). The V segment lost 4 bases and the J segment 0 bases; nucleotides outside the gene matches: 2. This CDR3 region has 14 residues. CDR3: CASSSTGGSYEQYF. In nucleotides, the CDR3 is TGTGCCAGCAGTTCCACAGGGGGCTCCTACGAGCAGTACTTC.

This clone was counted ten times or more. V is TRBV19 and J is TRBJ1-1; the D is unclear. V gave up 5 bases and J gave up 11 bases, with 27 bases separating them. Looked up from germline, CDR1 is LNHDA and CDR2 is SQIVND (reference sequence). The CDR3 loop spans 16 amino acids. CDR3: CASSPWGGGEHSRAFF. The CDR3 DNA sequence: TGTGCCAGTAGTCCCTGGGGAGGTGGCGAGCACTCGAGGGCTTTCTTT.